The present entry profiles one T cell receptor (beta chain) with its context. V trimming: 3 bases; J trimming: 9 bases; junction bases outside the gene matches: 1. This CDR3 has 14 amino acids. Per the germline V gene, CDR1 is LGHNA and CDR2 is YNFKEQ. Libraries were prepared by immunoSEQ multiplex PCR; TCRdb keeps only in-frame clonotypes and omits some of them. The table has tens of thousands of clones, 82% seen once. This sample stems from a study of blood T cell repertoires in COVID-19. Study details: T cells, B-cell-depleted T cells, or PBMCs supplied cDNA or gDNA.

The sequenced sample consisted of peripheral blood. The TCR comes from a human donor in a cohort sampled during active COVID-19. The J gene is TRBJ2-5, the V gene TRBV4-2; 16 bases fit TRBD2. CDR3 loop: CASSQGLAGGAQYF. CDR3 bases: TGTGCCAGCAGCCAGGGACTAGCGGGGGGGGCCCAGTACTTC.